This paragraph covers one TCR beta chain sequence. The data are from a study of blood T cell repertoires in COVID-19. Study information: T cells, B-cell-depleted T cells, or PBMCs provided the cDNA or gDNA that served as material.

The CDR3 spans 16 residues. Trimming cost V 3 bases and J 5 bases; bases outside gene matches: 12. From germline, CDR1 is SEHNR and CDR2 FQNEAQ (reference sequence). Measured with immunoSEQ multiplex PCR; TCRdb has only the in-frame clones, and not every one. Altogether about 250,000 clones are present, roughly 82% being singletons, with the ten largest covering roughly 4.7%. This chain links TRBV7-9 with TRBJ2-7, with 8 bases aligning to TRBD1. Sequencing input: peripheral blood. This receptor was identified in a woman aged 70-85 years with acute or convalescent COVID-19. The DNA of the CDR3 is TGTGCCAGCAGCTTCCTTCGTGGACAGGGACGGGACGAGCAGTACTTC. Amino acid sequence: CASSFLRGQGRDEQYF.